Presented here are 15 T cell receptor beta chains from one specimen sequenced in a study of STAT3 mutations in large granular lymphocyte leukemia. Whole-study findings and limits: Every T-LGLL patient had at least one immunodominant TCRbeta clonotype.

Method: immunoSEQ multiplex PCR; TCRdb's copy keeps in-frame clones and lacks some. The table includes roughly 40,000 clones, around nine tenths detected once. These receptors are not linked to any known antigen. The sample taken for sequencing was PBMCs. The source of these receptors is a human donor with T large granular lymphocyte leukemia. Some clones in this sample may be carry-over from other donors' samples.

This clone was observed a single time. The chain recombines TRBV11-2 with TRBJ2-7; D perhaps matches TRBD2 (5 bases). This CDR3 has 13 residues. From germline, CDR1 is SGHAT and CDR2 FQNNGV. Trimming stripped 5 bases from V and 4 bases from J, with 12 bases between. CDR3 sequence: CASSHPPGYEQYV. The CDR3 DNA reads TGTGCCAGCAGCCACCCGCCGGGGTACGAGCAGTACGTC.

V gene TRBV7-9 combines with J gene TRBJ1-2; possibly TRBD1 for D (6 bases). CDR1 SEHNR and CDR2 FQNEAQ come from the germline V gene (reference sequence). The CDR3 is 17 amino acids. The V end lost 0 bases, the J end lost 2 bases, and 16 bases lay between the germline ends. CDR3: CASSLAEGTGLNYGYTF. The CDR3, as DNA: TGTGCCAGCAGCTTAGCGGAGGGTACAGGGCTCAACTATGGCTACACCTTC.

V is TRBV19 and J is TRBJ1-1; D is perhaps TRBD1 (5 bases). Germline lookup yields CDR1 LNHDA and CDR2 SQIVND (reference sequence). This CDR3 has 16 residues. The V gene lost 8 bases and the J gene lost 1 base, with 20 bases spanning the gap. The CDR3 loop is CASALGEGVGNTEAFF. In DNA form, the CDR3 reads TGTGCCAGTGCCCTGGGGGAGGGTGTCGGGAACACTGAAGCTTTCTTT.

CDR3 residues: CASSLAGQLHGYTF. In nucleotides, the CDR3 is TGTGCCAGCAGCTTGGCGGGCCAGCTACATGGCTACACCTTC. The V gene is TRBV5-6, the J gene TRBJ1-2; unclear D gene. Germline lookup yields CDR1 SGHDT and CDR2 YYEEEE. V lost 0 bases to trimming and J lost 6 bases, with 12 bases between them. This CDR3 has 14 residues.

The CDR3 loop reads CASSATDSTYEQYV. CDR3 nucleotides: TGTGCCAGCAGCGCCACCGACAGCACCTACGAGCAGTACGTC. The chain links TRBV5-6 to TRBJ2-7, with D perhaps TRBD1 (5 bases). Germline CDR1 is SGHDT and CDR2 is YYEEEE. This CDR3 is 14 amino acids long. V gave up 4 bases and J gave up 2 bases, with 13 bases separating them.

CDR3 sequence reads: CAWSVKGSNQPQHF. In DNA, the CDR3 is TGTGCCTGGAGTGTCAAGGGATCAAATCAGCCCCAGCATTTT. The genes are TRBV30 and TRBJ1-5; D unclear. The germline V and J ends were trimmed by 0 bases and 4 bases, with 10 bases remaining between them. The CDR3 has 14 residues. Germline V lookup: CDR1 GTSNPN, CDR2 SVGIG (reference sequence).

The chain is built from TRBV5-1 and TRBJ1-6; 7 positions agree with TRBD1. The CDR3 runs 16 residues. Germline lookup yields CDR1 SGHRS and CDR2 YFSETQ. V lost 3 bases to trimming and J lost 4 bases; unmatched junction nucleotides: 7. CDR3 in DNA: TGCGCCAGCAGCTGGACAGGCCCAGAATATAATTCACCCCTCCACTTT. It translates to CASSWTGPEYNSPLHF.

The chain employs TRBV5-1 and TRBJ1-1; D is perhaps TRBD1 (5 bases). This CDR3 spans 15 amino acids. Trimming cost V 0 bases and J 3 bases, with 12 bases left between them. In germline, CDR1 is SGHRS, CDR2 YFSETQ. The CDR3 DNA follows: TGCGCCAGCAGCTTGGTCACGCGGGGGGACACTGAAGCTTTCTTT. Translated, it gives CASSLVTRGDTEAFF.

The rearrangement joins TRBV6-6 to TRBJ2-7; D unclear. Trimming left V 0 bases short and J 0 bases short, with 9 bases between. There are 15 residues in the CDR3. CDR1 is MNHNY, CDR2 SVGAGI, per germline (reference sequence). CDR3 region: CASSYSAGLSYEQYV. The CDR3 nucleotides read TGTGCCAGCAGTTACTCGGCAGGTCTCTCCTACGAGCAGTACGTC.

This rearrangement joins TRBV5-6 to TRBJ1-2; D is undetermined. The CDR3 is made up of 15 amino acids. The germline V gene encodes CDR1 SGHDT and CDR2 YYEEEE. V lost 2 bases and J lost 1, with 12 bases in between. CDR3 loop: CASSLGGNFNYGYTF. For the CDR3, the DNA is TGTGCCAGCAGCTTAGGCGGAAATTTTAACTATGGCTACACCTTC.

In this sample, this clone turned up a few times. This chain joins TRBV5-4 and TRBJ1-4, with 9 bases lining up with TRBD1. In germline, CDR1 is SGHNT, CDR2 YYREEE (reference sequence). CDR3 length: 14 residues. V was pared by 3 bases and J by 4 bases, with 1 base of the junction left unmatched. This chain's CDR3 is CASSSGQGNEKLFF. CDR3 nucleotides: TGTGCCAGCAGCTCGGGACAGGGTAATGAAAAACTGTTTTTT.

This chain uses TRBV5-1 with TRBJ1-2; D gene unclear. Trimming removed 4 bases at V and 6 bases at J, with 16 bases between. The CDR3 is 14 amino acids. CDR1 is SGHRS and CDR2 is YFSETQ in the germline V gene. DNA for the CDR3: TGCGCCAGCAGCCCAACGAGTAGGGTAGATGGCTACACCTTC. This sequence encodes CASSPTSRVDGYTF. Combining the CDR3 with reference TRBV5-1 and TRBJ1-2 gives the whole variable domain KAGVTQTPRYLIKTRGQQVTLSCSPISGHRSVSWYQQTPGQGLQFLFEYFSETQRNKGNFPGRFSGRQFSNSRSEMNVSTLELGDSALYLCASSPTSRVDGYTFGSGTRLTVV.

The chain joins TRBV18 to TRBJ1-2, with 7 positions matching TRBD1. J gave up 7 bases and V 3 bases, and 8 bases lay outside the gene matches. Germline V lookup: CDR1 KGHSH, CDR2 LQKENI. The CDR3 consists of 14 residues. The DNA for the CDR3 is TGTGCCAGCTCACCTGACAGGGCCCCCGGTGGCTACACCTTC. It is translated as CASSPDRAPGGYTF.

This chain joins TRBV18 and TRBJ1-1; D is unclear. The V end was cut by 3 bases, the J end by 1 base, with 12 bases between. Germline CDR1 KGHSH, CDR2 LQKENI. The CDR3 runs to 15 residues. The CDR3 DNA reads as TGTGCCAGCTCACCCGTGATGCCTGCGAACACTGAAGCTTTCTTT. This sequence encodes CASSPVMPANTEAFF.

The chain combines TRBV18 with TRBJ2-1, with 10 positions matching TRBD2. CDR3 length: 15 residues. CDR1 and CDR2 from the germline V gene are KGHSH and LQKENI. Germline trimming cut 2 bases from V and 7 bases from J; bases unmatched to any gene: 5. CDR3 region: CASSPGIAGGNEQFF. CDR3 DNA: TGTGCCAGCTCACCAGGGATAGCGGGGGGTAATGAGCAGTTCTTC.